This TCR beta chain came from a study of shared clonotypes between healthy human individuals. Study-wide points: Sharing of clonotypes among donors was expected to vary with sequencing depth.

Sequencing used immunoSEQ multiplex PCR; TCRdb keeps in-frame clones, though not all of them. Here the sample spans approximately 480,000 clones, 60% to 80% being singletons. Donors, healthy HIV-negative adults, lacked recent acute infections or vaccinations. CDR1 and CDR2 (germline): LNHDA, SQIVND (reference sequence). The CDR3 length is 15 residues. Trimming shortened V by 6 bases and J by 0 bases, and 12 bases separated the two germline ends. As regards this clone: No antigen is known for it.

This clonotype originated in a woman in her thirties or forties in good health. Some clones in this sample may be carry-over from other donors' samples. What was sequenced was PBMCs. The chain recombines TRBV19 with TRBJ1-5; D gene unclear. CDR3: CASRAQAHSNQPQHF. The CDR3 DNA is TGTGCCAGTAGAGCGCAGGCACATAGCAATCAGCCCCAGCATTTT.